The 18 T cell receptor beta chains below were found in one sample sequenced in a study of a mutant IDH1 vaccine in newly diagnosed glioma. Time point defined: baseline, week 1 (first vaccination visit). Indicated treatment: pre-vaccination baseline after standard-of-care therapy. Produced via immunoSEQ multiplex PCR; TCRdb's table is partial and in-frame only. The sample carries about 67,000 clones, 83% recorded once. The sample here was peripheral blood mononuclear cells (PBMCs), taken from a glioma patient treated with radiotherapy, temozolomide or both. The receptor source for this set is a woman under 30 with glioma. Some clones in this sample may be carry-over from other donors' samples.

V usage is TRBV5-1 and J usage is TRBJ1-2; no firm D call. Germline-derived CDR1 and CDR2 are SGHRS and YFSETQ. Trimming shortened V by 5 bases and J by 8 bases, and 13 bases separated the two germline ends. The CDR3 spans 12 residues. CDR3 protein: CASSHTTGGYTF. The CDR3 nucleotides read TGCGCCAGCAGTCATACAACGGGCGGCTACACCTTC.

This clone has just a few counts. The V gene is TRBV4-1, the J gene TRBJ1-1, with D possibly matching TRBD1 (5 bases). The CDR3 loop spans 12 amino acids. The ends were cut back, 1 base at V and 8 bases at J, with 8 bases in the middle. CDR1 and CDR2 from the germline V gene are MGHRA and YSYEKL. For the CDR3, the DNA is TGCGCCAGCAGCCAAGCAGGGCACGAAGCTTTCTTT. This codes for CASSQAGHEAFF.

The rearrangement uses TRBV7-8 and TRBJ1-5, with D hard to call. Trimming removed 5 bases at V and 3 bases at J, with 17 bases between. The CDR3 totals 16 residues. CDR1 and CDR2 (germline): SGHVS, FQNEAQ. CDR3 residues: CASSAHAGWNNQPQHF. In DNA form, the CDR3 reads TGTGCCAGCAGCGCTCATGCGGGGTGGAACAATCAGCCCCAGCATTTT.

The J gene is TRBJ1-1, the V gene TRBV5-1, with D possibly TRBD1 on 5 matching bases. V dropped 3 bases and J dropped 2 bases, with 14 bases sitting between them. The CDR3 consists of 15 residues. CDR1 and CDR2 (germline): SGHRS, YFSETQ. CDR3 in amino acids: CASSSTTVRNTEAFF. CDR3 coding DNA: TGCGCCAGCAGCTCTACGACAGTTCGTAACACTGAAGCTTTCTTT. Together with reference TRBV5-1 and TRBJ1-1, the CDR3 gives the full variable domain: KAGVTQTPRYLIKTRGQQVTLSCSPISGHRSVSWYQQTPGQGLQFLFEYFSETQRNKGNFPGRFSGRQFSNSRSEMNVSTLELGDSALYLCASSSTTVRNTEAFFGQGTRLTVV.

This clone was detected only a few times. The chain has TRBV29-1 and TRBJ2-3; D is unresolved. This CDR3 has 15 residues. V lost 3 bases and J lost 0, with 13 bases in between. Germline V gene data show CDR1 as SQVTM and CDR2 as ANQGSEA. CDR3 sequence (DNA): TGCAGCGTTGACGTTCTTCCTACTAGCACAGATACGCAGTATTTT. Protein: CSVDVLPTSTDTQYF.

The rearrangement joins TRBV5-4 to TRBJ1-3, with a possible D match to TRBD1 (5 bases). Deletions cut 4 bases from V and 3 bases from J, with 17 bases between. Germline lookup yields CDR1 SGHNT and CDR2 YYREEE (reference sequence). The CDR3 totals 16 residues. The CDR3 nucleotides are TGTGCCAGCAGCATCCGACCCGTCGGGGGTGGAAACACCATATATTTT. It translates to CASSIRPVGGGNTIYF.

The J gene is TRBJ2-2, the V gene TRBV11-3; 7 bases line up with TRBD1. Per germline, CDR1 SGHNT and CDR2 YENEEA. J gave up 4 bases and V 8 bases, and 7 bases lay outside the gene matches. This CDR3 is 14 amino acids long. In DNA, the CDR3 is TGTGCCAGCCGAACGACAGGGACCACCGGGGAGCTGTTTTTT. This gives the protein CASRTTGTTGELFF. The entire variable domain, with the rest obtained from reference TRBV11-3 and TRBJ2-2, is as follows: EAGVVQSPRYKIIEKKQPVAFWCNPISGHNTLYWYLQNLGQGPELLIRYENEEAVDDSQLPKDRFSAERLKGVDSTLKIQPAELGDSAVYLCASRTTGTTGELFFGEGSRLTVL.

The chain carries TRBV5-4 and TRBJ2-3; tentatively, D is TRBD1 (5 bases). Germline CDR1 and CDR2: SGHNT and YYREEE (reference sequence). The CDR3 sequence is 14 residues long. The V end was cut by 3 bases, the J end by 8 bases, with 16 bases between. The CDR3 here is CASSWVGPQGTQYF. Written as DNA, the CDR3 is TGTGCCAGCAGCTGGGTTGGCCCCCAGGGTACGCAGTATTTT.

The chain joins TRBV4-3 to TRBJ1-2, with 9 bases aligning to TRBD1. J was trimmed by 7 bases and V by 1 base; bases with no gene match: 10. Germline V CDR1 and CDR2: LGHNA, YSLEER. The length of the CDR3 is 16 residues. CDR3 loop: CASSQVQGARGSGYTF. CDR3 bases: TGCGCCAGCAGCCAAGTACAGGGGGCGCGGGGAAGTGGCTACACCTTC.

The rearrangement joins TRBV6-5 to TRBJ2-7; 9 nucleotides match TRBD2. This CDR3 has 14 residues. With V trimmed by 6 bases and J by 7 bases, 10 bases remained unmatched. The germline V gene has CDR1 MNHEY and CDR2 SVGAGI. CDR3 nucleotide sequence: TGTGCCAGCAGGCATAAGACTAGCGGTGGGGAGCAGTACTTC. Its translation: CASRHKTSGGEQYF.

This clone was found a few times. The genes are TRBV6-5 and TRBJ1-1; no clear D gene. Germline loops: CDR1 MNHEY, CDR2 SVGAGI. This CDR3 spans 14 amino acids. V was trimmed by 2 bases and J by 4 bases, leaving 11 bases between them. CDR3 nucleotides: TGTGCCAGCAGTTACAGCCAACGGGGCACTGAAGCTTTCTTT. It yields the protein CASSYSQRGTEAFF.

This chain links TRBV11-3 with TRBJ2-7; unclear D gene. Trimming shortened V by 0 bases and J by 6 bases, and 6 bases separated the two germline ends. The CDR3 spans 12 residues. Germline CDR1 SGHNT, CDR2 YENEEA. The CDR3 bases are TGTGCCAGCAGCTTAGACGGGTTCGAGCAGTACTTC. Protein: CASSLDGFEQYF.

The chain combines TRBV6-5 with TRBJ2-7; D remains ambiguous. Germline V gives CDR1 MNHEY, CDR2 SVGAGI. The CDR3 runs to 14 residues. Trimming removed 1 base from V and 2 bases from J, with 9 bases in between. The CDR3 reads CASSYYYGAYEQYF. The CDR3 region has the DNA TGTGCCAGCAGTTACTACTATGGGGCCTACGAGCAGTACTTC.

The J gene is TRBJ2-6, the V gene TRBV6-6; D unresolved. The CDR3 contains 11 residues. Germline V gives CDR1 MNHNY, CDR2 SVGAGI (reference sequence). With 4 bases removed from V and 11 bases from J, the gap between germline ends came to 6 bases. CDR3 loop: CASSSFHVLTF. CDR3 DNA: TGTGCCAGCAGTTCCTTCCACGTCCTGACTTTC.

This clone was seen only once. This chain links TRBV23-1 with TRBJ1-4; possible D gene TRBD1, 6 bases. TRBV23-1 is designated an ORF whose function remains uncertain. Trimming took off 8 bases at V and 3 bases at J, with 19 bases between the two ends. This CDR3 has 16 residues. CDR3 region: CASPPGGEMSNEKLFF. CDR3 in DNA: TGCGCCAGCCCCCCGGGGGGCGAGATGTCTAATGAAAAACTGTTTTTT.

CDR3 residues: CASSVSGGDYNEQFF. CDR3 DNA: TGTGCCAGCAGCGTCAGCGGGGGTGACTACAATGAGCAGTTCTTC. The chain carries TRBV9 and TRBJ2-1; 8 bases are a match to TRBD2. Germline lookup yields CDR1 SGDLS and CDR2 YYNGEE. The CDR3 runs to 15 residues. V lost 2 bases to trimming and J lost 3 bases; unmatched junction nucleotides: 4.

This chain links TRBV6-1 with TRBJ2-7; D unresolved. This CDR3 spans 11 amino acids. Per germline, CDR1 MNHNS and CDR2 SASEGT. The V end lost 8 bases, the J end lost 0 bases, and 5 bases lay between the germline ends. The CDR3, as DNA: TGTGCCAGCGACCGCTCCTACGAGCAGTACTTC. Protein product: CASDRSYEQYF.

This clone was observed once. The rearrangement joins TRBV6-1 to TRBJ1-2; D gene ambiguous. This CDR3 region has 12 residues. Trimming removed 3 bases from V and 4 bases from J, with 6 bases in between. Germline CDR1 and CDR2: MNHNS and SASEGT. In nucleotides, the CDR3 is TGTGCCAGCAGTGAGCAGGTCTATGGCTACACCTTC. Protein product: CASSEQVYGYTF.